Following are 28 T cell receptor beta chains from one sample sequenced in a study of shared clonotypes between healthy human individuals. Produced via immunoSEQ multiplex PCR; TCRdb's table is partial and in-frame only. The table has millions of clones, approximately 93% seen once. Sequencing input: naive CD4+ T cells from PBMCs. Subset here: CD45RA+ positively selected. The receptor source for this set is a young man in good health. Some clones in this sample may be carry-over from other donors' samples.

The chain carries TRBV6-6 and TRBJ1-5; D ambiguous. The CDR3 loop spans 12 amino acids. V was trimmed by 4 bases and J by 7 bases, leaving 8 bases between them. From germline, CDR1 is MNHNY and CDR2 SVGAGI (reference sequence). CDR3 loop: CASSLPAQPQHF. CDR3 nucleotides: TGTGCCAGCAGTTTACCAGCCCAGCCCCAGCATTTT.

The V call is TRBV9, the J call TRBJ2-3; TRBD2 agrees at 7 bases. Germline trimming cut 0 bases from V and 2 bases from J; bases unmatched to any gene: 6. Germline values: CDR1 SGDLS, CDR2 YYNGEE. The CDR3 has 16 residues. In nucleotides, the CDR3 is TGTGCCAGCAGCGTAGAAGGCGGGAGAAACACAGATACGCAGTATTTT. Protein product: CASSVEGGRNTDTQYF.

V and J are TRBV7-9 and TRBJ1-3; 11 bases are a match to TRBD1. Trimming at V came to 5 bases and at J to 0 bases, leaving 3 bases not matched to a gene. Looked up from germline, CDR1 is SEHNR and CDR2 is FQNEAQ (reference sequence). The CDR3 has 16 residues. This chain's CDR3 is CASSHGTGGSGNTIYF. Written as DNA, the CDR3 is TGTGCCAGCAGCCATGGGACAGGGGGCTCTGGAAACACCATATATTTT.

The CDR3 protein is CASSRPQGPGANVLTF. DNA for the CDR3: TGCGCCAGCAGTCGGCCACAGGGTCCTGGGGCCAACGTCCTGACTTTC. The V call is TRBV23-1, the J call TRBJ2-6, with D possibly matching TRBD1 (6 bases). TRBV23-1 is designated an ORF whose function remains uncertain. The CDR3 has 16 amino acids. V was trimmed by 4 bases and J by 2 bases, leaving 12 bases between them.

The genes are TRBV6-5 and TRBJ1-1; D is ambiguous. Germline lookup yields CDR1 MNHEY and CDR2 SVGAGI. This CDR3 comprises 13 residues. V lost 6 bases, J lost 0 bases, and 8 bases lay in between. The CDR3 region has the DNA TGTGCCAGCAGCCCCGGGGTGAACACTGAAGCTTTCTTT. This sequence encodes CASSPGVNTEAFF.

The chain carries TRBV14 and TRBJ2-7, with D perhaps TRBD2 (5 bases). Germline CDR1 and CDR2: SGHDN and FVKESK. This CDR3 region has 15 residues. The ends were cut back, 0 bases at V and 7 bases at J, with 16 bases in the middle. The CDR3 region is CASSQEELWRLEQYF. DNA for the CDR3: TGTGCCAGCAGCCAAGAGGAGCTATGGAGGCTGGAGCAGTACTTC.

The chain is built from TRBV10-1 and TRBJ2-3; D might be TRBD2 (6 bases). The germline V gene encodes CDR1 WNHNN and CDR2 SYGVQD (reference sequence). The CDR3 is 13 amino acids. Trimming stripped 6 bases from V and 2 bases from J, with 9 bases between. CDR3 in DNA: TGCGCCAGCAGGGGGACTTTCACAGATACGCAGTATTTT. Protein sequence: CASRGTFTDTQYF.

V is TRBV28 and J is TRBJ1-3, with TRBD1 as a possible D gene (6 bases). Trimming took off 4 bases at V and 7 bases at J, with 17 bases between the two ends. The CDR3 has 15 residues. Germline V gene sequence: CDR1 MDHEN, CDR2 SYDVKM. Here the CDR3 reads CASSSPWGQGNTIYF. CDR3 in DNA: TGTGCCAGCAGTTCCCCGTGGGGCCAGGGGAACACCATATATTTT.

V usage is TRBV5-6 and J usage is TRBJ1-2; D is uncertain. Germline V gene lookup returns CDR1 SGHDT and CDR2 YYEEEE. Trimming removed 1 base at V and 5 bases at J, with 9 bases between. This CDR3 spans 13 amino acids. The CDR3 DNA sequence: TGTGCCAGCAGCTTGAGTATTGGGTATGGCTACACCTTC. Residues: CASSLSIGYGYTF.

The chain is built from TRBV10-3 and TRBJ2-3; 7 bases map to TRBD2. The V segment lost 4 bases and the J segment 2 bases; nucleotides outside the gene matches: 15. The CDR3 has 18 amino acids. CDR1 is ENHRY, CDR2 SYGVKD, per germline. CDR3 DNA: TGTGCCATCAGTGCAACGGGGGGTGCGGGAGCCCCCACAGATACGCAGTATTTT. This codes for CAISATGGAGAPTDTQYF.

V gene TRBV27 combines with J gene TRBJ2-3; D unresolved. Germline V gives CDR1 MNHEY, CDR2 SMNVEV (reference sequence). Between the trimmed V and J ends, which lost 2 bases and 2 bases, there was a span of 8 bases. The CDR3 sequence is 14 residues long. The CDR3 region has the DNA TGTGCCAGCAGTTTACGTAGTCCCACAGATACGCAGTATTTT. Protein: CASSLRSPTDTQYF.

The V gene is TRBV5-3, the J gene TRBJ2-5; 15 bases are shared with TRBD2. TRBV5-3 has ORF status, its function being uncertain. This CDR3 has 17 residues. Trimming at V came to 4 bases and at J to 3 bases, leaving 7 bases not matched to a gene. The chain's CDR3 is CARSVGTSGRSKETQYF. The CDR3 bases are TGTGCCAGAAGCGTCGGGACTAGCGGGAGGAGTAAAGAGACCCAGTACTTC.

The CDR3 region has the DNA TGTGCCAGCAGTACCCCGGGACTAGCGACAGATACGCAGTATTTT. This encodes CASSTPGLATDTQYF. The chain employs TRBV28 and TRBJ2-3; 10 nucleotides line up with TRBD2. V shed 5 bases, J shed 3 bases, and the junction held 5 bases outside the gene matches. The CDR3 is 15 amino acids. Germline V gene data show CDR1 as MDHEN and CDR2 as SYDVKM.

CDR3 sequence (DNA): TGCGCCAGCAGACATTTGGTCGGTCCAGATACGCAGTATTTT. It specifies CASRHLVGPDTQYF. The chain links TRBV10-2 to TRBJ2-3; D remains ambiguous. CDR3 length equals 14 residues. Trimming took off 6 bases at V and 4 bases at J, with 14 bases between the two ends. Germline V CDR1 and CDR2: WSHSY, SAAADI.

A remark on this clone: The same CDR3 can be traced to other DNA sequences in this sample. This chain uses TRBV9 with TRBJ2-5; D unclear. V was trimmed by 1 base and J by 1 base, leaving 5 bases between them. This CDR3 region has 13 residues. Germline V gene lookup returns CDR1 SGDLS and CDR2 YYNGEE. The CDR3 region is CASSVNGQETQYF. The DNA for the CDR3 is TGTGCCAGCAGCGTAAACGGCCAAGAGACCCAGTACTTC.

The rearrangement joins TRBV18 to TRBJ1-2; 11 bases map to TRBD1. Germline V gene sequence: CDR1 KGHSH, CDR2 LQKENI. The CDR3 is 14 amino acids. V was clipped by 3 bases and J by 6 bases; unmatched bases: 3. CDR3 DNA sequence: TGTGCCAGCTCACCGGGACAGGGGGATCATGGCTACACCTTC. Protein product: CASSPGQGDHGYTF.

The chain recombines TRBV27 with TRBJ2-2; 9 positions match TRBD1. Germline V gene lookup returns CDR1 MNHEY and CDR2 SMNVEV (reference sequence). V shed 5 bases, J shed 3 bases, and the junction held 4 bases outside the gene matches. This CDR3 region has 15 residues. The CDR3 DNA is TGTGCCAGCAGTCGGGGACAGGGTTACACCGGGGAGCTGTTTTTT. As protein: CASSRGQGYTGELFF.

This rearrangement joins TRBV28 to TRBJ2-7, with a weak D call TRBD2 (5 bases). V lost 7 bases, J lost 6 bases, and 22 bases lay in between. Looked up from germline, CDR1 is MDHEN and CDR2 is SYDVKM. This CDR3 has 15 amino acids. The CDR3 DNA sequence: TGTGCCAGCAACCCGTATCGGGTCCAGGCGGGCGAGCAGTACTTC. Translating gives CASNPYRVQAGEQYF.

This clone was recorded once. This chain links TRBV7-8 with TRBJ2-2; weak D call: TRBD2 (5 bases). The germline V gene has CDR1 SGHVS and CDR2 FQNEAQ. V lost 2 bases and J lost 0, with 13 bases in between. There are 17 residues in the CDR3. CDR3 nucleotide sequence: TGTGCCAGCAGCTTAAGGGAGCTTTCACCGAACACCGGGGAGCTGTTTTTT. It encodes CASSLRELSPNTGELFF.

The chain carries TRBV19 and TRBJ2-7, with a possible D match to TRBD2 (5 bases). CDR1 is LNHDA, CDR2 SQIVND, per germline (reference sequence). CDR3 size: 13 residues. Trimming removed 4 bases at V and 4 bases at J, with 11 bases between. The DNA for the CDR3 is TGTGCCAGTAGTAAAGGTACTAGTTACGAGCAGTACTTC. Translated: CASSKGTSYEQYF.

Concerning this clone: The sample holds other DNA sequences that translate to the same CDR3. The V gene is TRBV5-1, the J gene TRBJ2-7, with TRBD1 matching over 8 bases. Germline V gene lookup returns CDR1 SGHRS and CDR2 YFSETQ. V lost 4 bases and J lost 2; bases outside the gene matches: 5. The CDR3 length is 14 residues. The CDR3 sequence is CASSRNRGTYEQYF. The CDR3 DNA follows: TGCGCCAGCAGCAGAAACAGGGGGACCTACGAGCAGTACTTC.

The rearrangement links TRBV7-9 to TRBJ2-7, with D perhaps matching TRBD1 (5 bases). The V end lost 3 bases, the J end lost 5 bases, and 11 bases lay between the germline ends. The CDR3 has 13 residues. Germline CDR1 is SEHNR and CDR2 is FQNEAQ (reference sequence). CDR3 sequence: CASSFGARNEQYF. The CDR3, as DNA: TGTGCCAGCAGCTTTGGGGCTAGGAACGAGCAGTACTTC.

The J gene is TRBJ1-1, the V gene TRBV7-9; D gene uncertain. The germline V gene has CDR1 SEHNR and CDR2 FQNEAQ (reference sequence). V lost 2 bases to trimming and J lost 1 base, with 8 bases between them. The CDR3 consists of 14 residues. DNA for the CDR3: TGTGCCAGCAGCTTAAGGGAAAAGAACACTGAAGCTTTCTTT. It encodes CASSLREKNTEAFF.

This sequence joins TRBV7-3 and TRBJ2-1; possibly TRBD2 for D (5 bases). Between the trimmed V and J ends, which lost 4 bases and 0 bases, there was a span of 7 bases. The CDR3 is 14 residues long. Germline lookup yields CDR1 SGHTA and CDR2 FQGTGA. The CDR3, as DNA: TGTGCCAGCAGCTCGACTAACTCCTACAATGAGCAGTTCTTC. Protein sequence: CASSSTNSYNEQFF. Using reference TRBV7-3 and TRBJ2-1 for the parts outside the CDR3, the full variable domain is GAGVSQTPSNKVTEKGKYVELRCDPISGHTALYWYRQSLGQGPEFLIYFQGTGAADDSGLPNDRFFAVRPEGSVSTLKIQRTERGDSAVYLCASSSTNSYNEQFFGPGTRLTVL.

This chain joins TRBV2 and TRBJ1-2, with 7 bases identical to TRBD1. The J segment lost 8 bases and the V segment lost 3 bases, leaving 9 bases of the junction unmatched. This CDR3 region has 14 residues. Germline V gene lookup returns CDR1 SNHLY and CDR2 FYNNEI. The CDR3 protein is CASSETLQGLGYTF. In DNA, the CDR3 is TGTGCCAGCAGTGAGACATTACAGGGGCTAGGCTACACCTTC.

The chain recombines TRBV7-2 with TRBJ1-4; TRBD1 agrees at 9 bases. The CDR3 is made up of 16 amino acids. Per germline, CDR1 SGHTA and CDR2 FQGNSA. V lost 5 bases and J lost 7; bases outside the gene matches: 11. In DNA, the CDR3 is TGTGCCAGCAGCCCGCCCGGGACAGGGTTGGGTGAAAAACTGTTTTTT. Amino acid sequence: CASSPPGTGLGEKLFF.

Of note for this clone: A junction boundary mismatches the germline segment, possibly from a read error. This chain uses TRBV6-1 with TRBJ2-7; 15 bases are a match to TRBD2. This CDR3 is built from 18 residues. CDR1 and CDR2 from the germline V gene are MNHNS and SASEGT. The CDR3 DNA sequence: TGTGCCATCAGTGCCGGACTAGCGGGAGGGCCAGGGCAAGACGAGCAGTACTTC. Amino acids: CAISAGLAGGPGQDEQYF.

This sequence joins TRBV5-1 and TRBJ2-1; 13 nucleotides match TRBD2. V was clipped by 4 bases and J by 8 bases; unmatched bases: 12. The germline V gene encodes CDR1 SGHRS and CDR2 YFSETQ. The CDR3 has 17 amino acids. The CDR3 nucleotides are TGCGCCAGCAGCCTGGAGGCCGGACTAGCGGGAGTGGATGAGCAGTTCTTC. Its translation: CASSLEAGLAGVDEQFF.